The 22 T cell receptor beta chains given below trace back to one sample, sequenced in a study of T cell responses to AZD1222 COVID-19 vaccine. Clones were sequenced by immunoSEQ multiplex PCR, and TCRdb holds only the in-frame ones, with some missing. Among about 88,000 clones listed, roughly 90% were seen once. Sample: peripheral blood, taken on day 0 of AZD1222 vaccination. The receptor source for this set is an adult in good health.

This clone came up once. This rearrangement joins TRBV5-4 to TRBJ2-1; TRBD2 matches at 9 bases. CDR3 size: 18 residues. The V gene end was trimmed by 0 bases and the J gene end by 2 bases; junction bases not matched to a gene: 9. CDR1 SGHNT and CDR2 YYREEE come from the germline V gene (reference sequence). In DNA, the CDR3 is TGTGCCAGCAGCTTGGTTAGCGGGGGACCCGAGGCCTACAATGAGCAGTTCTTC. Amino acid sequence: CASSLVSGGPEAYNEQFF.

This clone appeared a single time. The chain uses TRBV4-2 and TRBJ2-5; D is possibly TRBD1 or TRBD2 (5 bases each). The ends were cut back, 0 bases at V and 5 bases at J, with 13 bases in the middle. The CDR3 has 15 residues. CDR1 and CDR2 (germline): LGHNA, YNFKEQ. The CDR3 loop is CASSQDRGIRETQYF. The CDR3 nucleotides read TGTGCCAGCAGCCAAGATCGGGGCATCAGGGAGACCCAGTACTTC.

The V call is TRBV11-2, the J call TRBJ2-1; no clear D. The length of the CDR3 is 13 residues. Germline V gene data show CDR1 as SGHAT and CDR2 as FQNNGV. V dropped 1 base and J dropped 9 bases, with 10 bases sitting between them. The CDR3 DNA is TGTGCCAGCAGCTTAGCAGTCAATGGTGAGCAGTTCTTC. Translating it yields CASSLAVNGEQFF.

The CDR3 DNA follows: TGTGCCAGCAGCCCAGCGTCTGTAGCGTACTCTGGAAACACCATATATTTT. Its translation is CASSPASVAYSGNTIYF. The chain is built from TRBV7-9 and TRBJ1-3; D gene unclear. Looked up from germline, CDR1 is SEHNR and CDR2 is FQNEAQ (reference sequence). The length of the CDR3 is 17 residues. V dropped 5 bases and J dropped 0 bases, with 17 bases sitting between them.

This chain uses TRBV12-3 or TRBV12-4 with TRBJ2-5; TRBD1 aligns across 9 bases. This CDR3 comprises 13 residues. Trimming took 7 bases from V and 5 from J; bases not matched to a gene: 5. CDR3 nucleotide sequence: TGTGCCAGCAAACAGGGGGCGAGGGAGACCCAGTACTTC. Protein product: CASKQGARETQYF.

The V and J genes are TRBV24-1 and TRBJ2-1, with no clear D. Germline V lookup: CDR1 KGHDR, CDR2 SFDVKD. V was shortened by 5 bases and J by 10 bases, with 8 bases between the two germline ends. The CDR3 length is 11 residues. CDR3 sequence (DNA): TGTGCCACCAGTGCTAGTGGGGAGCAGTTCTTC. It codes for CATSASGEQFF.

In regard to this clone: In the same sample, other DNA sequences code for this CDR3. The V call is TRBV7-3, the J call TRBJ2-2; 7 bases line up with TRBD1. The CDR3 has 14 amino acids. The V and J ends lost 2 bases and 4 bases, in that order; junction bases with no gene match: 1. From germline, CDR1 is SGHTA and CDR2 FQGTGA. The CDR3 is CASSLAGGTGELFF. The CDR3 DNA reads as TGTGCCAGCAGCTTAGCAGGGGGCACCGGGGAGCTGTTTTTT.

The chain links TRBV3-1 (or the pseudogene TRBV3-2) to TRBJ2-7; D gene unclear. V was cut by 0 bases and J by 5 bases, with 8 bases left in between. The germline CDR1 and CDR2 sequences are LGHDT and YNNKEL (reference sequence). The CDR3 totals 13 residues. CDR3 sequence (DNA): TGTGCCAGCAGCCAAGATATCAAGGACGAGCAGTACTTC. Its protein product is CASSQDIKDEQYF.

The chain carries TRBV15 and TRBJ1-1; D not resolved. CDR3 length: 15 amino acids. Germline CDR1 reads LNHNV; CDR2 reads YYDKDF (reference sequence). Trimming took off 0 bases at V and 2 bases at J, with 10 bases between the two ends. In DNA form, the CDR3 reads TGTGCCACCAGCAGAGATTTGACGGTAAACACTGAAGCTTTCTTT. This codes for CATSRDLTVNTEAFF.

The chain has TRBV2 and TRBJ2-3, with D uncertain. Trimming removed 2 bases from V and 8 bases from J, with 17 bases in between. CDR3 length: 15 amino acids. Germline CDR1 SNHLY, CDR2 FYNNEI. This CDR3 is CASSEISLPYSTQYF. The CDR3 bases are TGTGCCAGCAGTGAAATAAGCCTTCCTTATTCTACGCAGTATTTT.

The J gene is TRBJ2-5, the V gene TRBV11-2, with D maybe TRBD1 (7 bases). V was pared by 5 bases and J by 7 bases, with 14 bases between. The germline CDR1 and CDR2 sequences are SGHAT and FQNNGV. The CDR3 length is 13 residues. The CDR3: CASSLQGTATQYF. In DNA, the CDR3 is TGTGCCAGCAGCCTACAGGGGACTGCGACCCAGTACTTC.

This sequence joins TRBV19 and TRBJ2-3; perhaps TRBD1 as D (6 bases). This CDR3 has 15 amino acids. V dropped 1 base and J dropped 0 bases, with 8 bases sitting between them. Germline CDR1 and CDR2: LNHDA and SQIVND (reference sequence). The CDR3 nucleotides read TGTGCCAGTAGTATAGGAGGACAGAGCACAGATACGCAGTATTTT. It is translated as CASSIGGQSTDTQYF.

This clone occurred once. The chain joins TRBV4-2 to TRBJ2-5; D call uncertain. The germline CDR1 and CDR2 sequences are LGHNA and YNFKEQ. The CDR3 loop spans 14 amino acids. V lost 2 bases, J lost 5 bases, and 12 bases lay in between. The CDR3 DNA is TGTGCCAGCAGCCAAAGGGCCCAAGGGGAGACCCAGTACTTC. This sequence encodes CASSQRAQGETQYF.

The V call is TRBV5-1, the J call TRBJ2-3; D is perhaps TRBD1 (5 bases). V was pared by 0 bases and J by 0 bases, with 8 bases between. This CDR3 spans 15 amino acids. Germline CDR1 and CDR2: SGHRS and YFSETQ. The CDR3 spells CASSLGTTSTDTQYF. CDR3 DNA sequence: TGCGCCAGCAGCTTGGGGACAACTAGCACAGATACGCAGTATTTT.

The chain combines TRBV4-2 with TRBJ2-1; D is ambiguous. Trimming cost V 5 bases and J 7 bases, with 6 bases left between them. CDR1 and CDR2 (germline): LGHNA, YNFKEQ. The CDR3 is 11 amino acids. The CDR3 nucleotides are TGTGCCAGCAGCGTATATAATGAGCAGTTCTTC. Translated, it gives CASSVYNEQFF.

This clone was observed once. The gene calls are TRBV19 and TRBJ1-2, with 9 bases lining up with TRBD1. From germline, CDR1 is LNHDA and CDR2 SQIVND (reference sequence). The V segment lost 5 bases and the J segment 8 bases; nucleotides outside the gene matches: 12. This CDR3 contains 15 residues. The CDR3 coding sequence is TGTGCCAGTAGTTTAACAGGACAGGGGCAGGGCGGCTACACCTTC. Translation: CASSLTGQGQGGYTF.

The chain uses TRBV9 and TRBJ2-6; TRBD2 might be the D (5 bases). CDR3 size: 20 residues. V lost 3 bases to trimming and J lost 0 bases, with 22 bases between them. Germline V gives CDR1 SGDLS, CDR2 YYNGEE. The CDR3 reads CASSGRAAEARLSGANVLTF. Written as DNA, the CDR3 is TGTGCCAGCAGCGGAAGGGCGGCGGAGGCGAGGCTCTCTGGGGCCAACGTCCTGACTTTC. Drawing the rest from reference TRBV9 and TRBJ2-6, the complete variable domain is DSGVTQTPKHLITATGQRVTLRCSPRSGDLSVYWYQQSLDQGLQFLIQYYNGEERAKGNILERFSAQQFPDLHSELNLSSLELGDSALYFCASSGRAAEARLSGANVLTFGAGSRLTVL.

The rearrangement links TRBV19 to TRBJ1-5; D unresolved. The CDR3 consists of 15 residues. Germline V gene lookup returns CDR1 LNHDA and CDR2 SQIVND (reference sequence). V dropped 5 bases and J dropped 0 bases, with 11 bases sitting between them. CDR3 coding DNA: TGTGCCAGTAGTGGGTCGGGGTATAGCAATCAGCCCCAGCATTTT. Encoded protein: CASSGSGYSNQPQHF.

V is TRBV5-6 and J is TRBJ1-3; D might be TRBD1 (5 bases). V lost 5 bases, J lost 6 bases, and 18 bases lay in between. The CDR3 loop spans 15 amino acids. Germline V CDR1 and CDR2: SGHDT, YYEEEE. CDR3 sequence (DNA): TGTGCCAGCAGGGCCCAGGACACCAAGTCAAACACCATATATTTT. Protein: CASRAQDTKSNTIYF.

CDR3 protein: CASSLDFTSGNEQFF. CDR3 sequence (DNA): TGTGCCAGCAGCTTAGATTTCACTAGCGGCAATGAGCAGTTCTTC. V usage is TRBV7-6 and J usage is TRBJ2-1; 8 nucleotides align to TRBD2. The V gene end was trimmed by 1 base and the J gene end by 6 bases; junction bases not matched to a gene: 5. The CDR3 runs to 15 residues. Germline CDR1 and CDR2: SGHVS and FNYEAQ.

The rearrangement joins TRBV7-8 to TRBJ1-3; D might be TRBD1 (6 bases). In germline, CDR1 is SGHVS, CDR2 FQNEAQ. The CDR3 totals 16 residues. Trimming took off 1 base at V and 3 bases at J, with 13 bases between the two ends. The CDR3 DNA reads TGTGCCAGCAGCTTAGAACCCACAGGGATTGGAAACACCATATATTTT. The encoded protein is CASSLEPTGIGNTIYF. Complete variable domain (other parts from reference TRBV7-8 and TRBJ1-3): GAGVSQSPRYKVAKRGQDVALRCDPISGHVSLFWYQQALGQGPEFLTYFQNEAQLDKSGLPSDRFFAERPEGSVSTLKIQRTQQEDSAVYLCASSLEPTGIGNTIYFGEGSWLTVV.

This chain links TRBV19 with TRBJ1-5; 9 positions agree with TRBD1. Germline CDR1 reads LNHDA; CDR2 reads SQIVND (reference sequence). V lost 5 bases, J lost 7 bases, and 12 bases stayed unmatched. The CDR3 is 16 residues long. CDR3 in amino acids: CASSARPGQGDQPQHF. For the CDR3, the DNA is TGTGCCAGTAGTGCACGACCGGGACAGGGCGACCAGCCCCAGCATTTT.